These 27 T cell receptor beta chains share one sample of origin, sequenced in a study of blood T cell repertoires in COVID-19. Repertoires were generated with immunoSEQ multiplex PCR, while TCRdb's copy carries only in-frame clones and drops some. The table has about 150,000 clones, 80% to 90% seen once. The sequencing input was peripheral blood. These receptors were collected from a woman aged 60-70 years with COVID-19, enrolled during active disease.

Only one count was recorded for this clone. The rearrangement joins TRBV18 to TRBJ2-1; 9 nucleotides match TRBD1. V dropped 4 bases and J dropped 7; count of bases not matched to a gene: 5. The CDR3 is 14 amino acids. Germline V CDR1 and CDR2: KGHSH, LQKENI. DNA of the CDR3: TGTGCCAGCTCACGGCCGACAGGGGGTAATGAGCAGTTCTTC. It specifies CASSRPTGGNEQFF.

This clone was counted once. The rearrangement joins TRBV6-4 to TRBJ2-5; perhaps TRBD2 as D (6 bases). V dropped 4 bases and J dropped 5 bases, with 17 bases sitting between them. The CDR3 totals 15 residues. CDR1 is MRHNA and CDR2 is SNTAGT in the germline V gene. The chain's CDR3 is CASSVWGGGGETQYF. CDR3 sequence (DNA): TGTGCCAGCAGTGTGTGGGGAGGAGGTGGTGAGACCCAGTACTTC.

The chain links TRBV12-2 to TRBJ1-6; the table names TRBD1, a call not compared with the DNA. TRBV12-2 is assigned pseudogene status. The CDR3 length is 15 residues. CDR3 region: CASRPPQDYNSPLHF. CDR3 bases: TGTGCAAGTCGCCCCCCTCAGGACTATAATTCACCCCTCCACTTT.

This chain joins TRBV18 and TRBJ1-6; TRBD1 is a possible D gene (5 bases). Germline V gives CDR1 KGHSH, CDR2 LQKENI. Between the trimmed V and J ends, which lost 6 bases and 5 bases, there was a span of 11 bases. The length of the CDR3 is 14 residues. The CDR3 DNA is TGTGCCAGCTCGATCGACAGAAATAATTCACCCCTCCACTTT. Amino acid sequence: CASSIDRNNSPLHF.

This rearrangement joins TRBV6-6 to TRBJ2-1, with D possibly TRBD1 on 6 matching bases. This CDR3 is 13 amino acids long. V gave up 5 bases and J gave up 4 bases, with 9 bases separating them. Germline CDR1 is MNHNY and CDR2 is SVGAGI (reference sequence). DNA for the CDR3: TGTGCCAGCAGTAGGGGGACATACAATGAGCAGTTCTTC. The encoded protein is CASSRGTYNEQFF.

This chain connects TRBV5-6 to TRBJ1-5; no clear D. Looked up from germline, CDR1 is SGHDT and CDR2 is YYEEEE. V gave up 0 bases and J gave up 4 bases, with 8 bases separating them. This CDR3 has 14 residues. The CDR3 is CASSLGHPNQPQHF. CDR3 nucleotides: TGTGCCAGCAGCTTGGGGCACCCAAATCAGCCCCAGCATTTT.

This sequence joins TRBV2 and TRBJ2-5; D unclear. The CDR3 loop spans 14 amino acids. V lost 2 bases to trimming and J lost 5 bases, with 12 bases between them. Germline V gene data show CDR1 as SNHLY and CDR2 as FYNNEI. As DNA, the CDR3 is TGTGCCAGCAGTGAATGGCAGGCCTCCGAGACCCAGTACTTC. Translation gives CASSEWQASETQYF.

The count of this clone is one. This sequence joins TRBV25-1 and TRBJ2-3; 8 nucleotides match TRBD2. Germline V gene lookup returns CDR1 MGHDK and CDR2 SYGVNS. This CDR3 contains 17 residues. Unmatched junction bases numbered 6, after V lost 1 base and J lost 0 bases. The DNA for the CDR3 is TGTGCCAGCAGTGAATCCCTTAGCGGGACTAGCACAGATACGCAGTATTTT. This gives the protein CASSESLSGTSTDTQYF.

The chain carries TRBV24-1 and TRBJ2-3, with a possible D match to TRBD2 (5 bases). V was shortened by 0 bases and J by 0 bases, with 6 bases between the two germline ends. Germline loops: CDR1 KGHDR, CDR2 SFDVKD. The CDR3 contains 15 residues. The CDR3 DNA follows: TGTGCCACCAGTGATTTGAGGGAGAGCACAGATACGCAGTATTTT. Residues: CATSDLRESTDTQYF.

The chain joins TRBV19 to TRBJ1-4, with 8 bases aligning to TRBD1. Germline CDR1 LNHDA, CDR2 SQIVND (reference sequence). V was clipped by 8 bases and J by 0 bases; unmatched bases: 11. This CDR3 has 17 amino acids. The CDR3 region has the DNA TGTGCCAGTGGAAGGGACAGGAGGCCCGCAACTAATGAAAAACTGTTTTTT. Translation gives CASGRDRRPATNEKLFF.

The chain links TRBV10-2 to TRBJ2-2; 9 nucleotides align to TRBD2. The CDR3 is 17 residues long. Looked up from germline, CDR1 is WSHSY and CDR2 is SAAADI. V shed 3 bases and J 2 bases; nucleotides not matched to a gene: 7. DNA for the CDR3: TGCGCCAGCAGTGAACGGGCGGGAGGGTCCAACACCGGGGAGCTGTTTTTT. It specifies CASSERAGGSNTGELFF.

The rearrangement joins TRBV19 to TRBJ2-7, with 8 bases identical to TRBD1. The CDR3 runs to 16 residues. The junction had 9 bases not matched to a gene; V was cut back by 0 bases and J by 5 bases. Germline lookup yields CDR1 LNHDA and CDR2 SQIVND (reference sequence). DNA of the CDR3: TGTGCCAGTAGTATAGAGGGAACAGGGGGTATCCACGAGCAGTACTTC. This gives the protein CASSIEGTGGIHEQYF.

V is TRBV5-4 and J is TRBJ1-3, with D possibly matching TRBD1 (5 bases). CDR1 and CDR2 from the germline V gene are SGHNT and YYREEE (reference sequence). With 4 bases removed from V and 2 bases from J, the gap between germline ends came to 16 bases. This CDR3 comprises 16 residues. The CDR3 DNA is TGTGCCAGCAGCCCAGGGAGGGACCGTACTGGAAACACCATATATTTT. Translation gives CASSPGRDRTGNTIYF.

This clone was counted between two and nine times. The chain couples TRBV23-1 to TRBJ2-4; TRBD1 agrees at 7 bases. TRBV23-1 is filed as an ORF, its function uncertain. V lost 3 bases, J lost 6 bases, and 11 bases stayed unmatched. The CDR3 is 16 residues long. The DNA for the CDR3 is TGCGCCAGCAGTCACCCTCACAGGGGATGGGTAAACATTCAGTACTTC. Its translation is CASSHPHRGWVNIQYF.

The chain is built from TRBV10-1 and TRBJ1-1, with 8 bases matching TRBD1. The CDR3 is 15 residues long. Germline V CDR1 and CDR2: WNHNN, SYGVQD (reference sequence). With V trimmed by 0 bases and J by 1 base, 1 base remained unmatched. The CDR3 region has the DNA TGCGCCAGCAGTGAGTCGGGGACAGGGAACACTGAAGCTTTCTTT. Its protein is CASSESGTGNTEAFF.

The chain is built from TRBV30 and TRBJ1-4, with D possibly matching TRBD1 (5 bases). The length of the CDR3 is 15 residues. Trimming removed 1 base at V and 4 bases at J, with 13 bases between. CDR1 and CDR2 (germline): GTSNPN, SVGIG (reference sequence). CDR3 bases: TGTGCCTGGAGTGCGAAAGGCAGGGTTAATGAAAAACTGTTTTTT. It yields the protein CAWSAKGRVNEKLFF.

The rearrangement uses TRBV29-1 and TRBJ2-7, with TRBD2 matching 7 bases. Germline values: CDR1 SQVTM, CDR2 ANQGSEA. The CDR3 length is 15 residues. V shed 1 base, J shed 4 bases, and the junction held 10 bases outside the gene matches. Here the CDR3 DNA reads TGCAGCGTTGAAGTTCCGGAGGCGGGAGAGTACGAGCAGTACTTC. This gives the protein CSVEVPEAGEYEQYF.

The chain employs TRBV11-2 and TRBJ1-1; the match to TRBD1 covers 9 bases. V trimming: 5 bases; J trimming: 4 bases; junction bases outside the gene matches: 8. This CDR3 is 15 amino acids long. Per germline, CDR1 SGHAT and CDR2 FQNNGV. This chain's CDR3 is CASSQDRGWGTEAFF. The CDR3 nucleotides are TGTGCCAGCAGCCAGGACAGGGGATGGGGCACTGAAGCTTTCTTT.

Turning to this clone: Other DNA sequences in this specimen translate into the identical CDR3. The chain carries TRBV6-2 or TRBV6-3 and TRBJ2-3, with 9 bases identical to TRBD1. The CDR3 consists of 16 residues. V lost 3 bases to trimming and J lost 3 bases; unmatched junction nucleotides: 7. CDR1 is MNHEY, CDR2 SVGEGT, per germline. CDR3 bases: TGTGCCAGCAGTTATAACAGGGGGCCGCGAACAGATACGCAGTATTTT. It yields the protein CASSYNRGPRTDTQYF.

V usage is TRBV5-1 and J usage is TRBJ1-2, with 9 bases lining up with TRBD1. V lost 4 bases, J lost 7 bases, and 8 bases stayed unmatched. This CDR3 contains 14 residues. CDR1 is SGHRS, CDR2 YFSETQ, per germline. The CDR3 sequence: CASSLWDRAAGYTF. The CDR3 bases are TGCGCCAGCAGCCTATGGGACAGGGCGGCTGGCTACACCTTC.

The gene calls are TRBV9 and TRBJ1-2, with a possible D match to TRBD1 (6 bases). With 0 bases removed from V and 8 bases from J, the gap between germline ends came to 17 bases. The CDR3 has 15 amino acids. Germline V lookup: CDR1 SGDLS, CDR2 YYNGEE. DNA of the CDR3: TGTGCCAGCAGCGTAGATGGGGGCCGGGGTAGAGGCTACACCTTC. Protein: CASSVDGGRGRGYTF.

The rearrangement links TRBV19 to TRBJ1-5, with D perhaps matching TRBD1 (5 bases). Germline loops: CDR1 LNHDA, CDR2 SQIVND (reference sequence). V dropped 6 bases and J dropped 4 bases, with 13 bases sitting between them. The CDR3 has 14 amino acids. The CDR3 region has the DNA TGTGCCAGTAGGTGGGACTCAATTAATCAGCCCCAGCATTTT. Protein: CASRWDSINQPQHF.

This sequence joins TRBV4-1 and TRBJ1-1; 7 bases are a match to TRBD1. This CDR3 spans 15 amino acids. Germline V lookup: CDR1 MGHRA, CDR2 YSYEKL. Trimming at V came to 6 bases and at J to 4 bases, leaving 11 bases not matched to a gene. CDR3 loop: CASRAERAGGTEAFF. The CDR3 DNA sequence: TGCGCCAGCAGGGCAGAAAGGGCAGGGGGCACTGAAGCTTTCTTT.

The V gene is TRBV2, the J gene TRBJ2-7; D unclear. CDR3 length equals 15 residues. V gave up 2 bases and J gave up 0 bases, with 11 bases separating them. Looked up from germline, CDR1 is SNHLY and CDR2 is FYNNEI. The CDR3 nucleotides are TGTGCCAGCAGTGAATCCCACTTAAGCTCCTACGAGCAGTACTTC. Encoded protein: CASSESHLSSYEQYF.

V usage is TRBV20-1 and J usage is TRBJ2-7, with D perhaps TRBD2 (6 bases). This CDR3 is 15 amino acids long. Germline CDR1 and CDR2: DFQATT and SNEGSKA (reference sequence). Between the trimmed V and J ends, which lost 3 bases and 0 bases, there was a span of 15 bases. The CDR3 nucleotides read TGCAGTGCTAGTCGACTAGGAGCGAGCTCCTACGAGCAGTACTTC. This codes for CSASRLGASSYEQYF.

CDR3 sequence: CASSPGTGGTEAFF. The CDR3 coding sequence is TGTGCCAGCAGTCCCGGGACAGGGGGCACTGAAGCTTTCTTT. The chain is built from TRBV6-5 and TRBJ1-1, with 11 nucleotides matching TRBD1. This CDR3 is 14 amino acids long. The germline V gene has CDR1 MNHEY and CDR2 SVGAGI. With 5 bases clipped from V and 4 bases from J, the junction kept 3 bases outside the gene matches.

This chain joins TRBV18 and TRBJ1-5; 8 bases align to TRBD1. Germline V gene data show CDR1 as KGHSH and CDR2 as LQKENI. The CDR3 runs to 17 residues. Losses at the gene ends were 3 bases for V and 0 bases for J; bases not matched to a gene: 7. CDR3 loop: CASSPGGQVNSNQPQHF. The CDR3, as DNA: TGTGCCAGCTCACCGGGGGGACAGGTTAATAGCAATCAGCCCCAGCATTTT. Based on the CDR3 plus reference TRBV18 and TRBJ1-5, the full variable domain is NAGVMQNPRHLVRRRGQEARLRCSPMKGHSHVYWYRQLPEEGLKFMVYLQKENIIDESGMPKERFSAEFPKEGPSILRIQQVVRGDSAAYFCASSPGGQVNSNQPQHFGDGTRLSIL.